The 4 T cell receptor beta chains below come from one sample, sequenced in a study of early T cells in non-severe SARS-CoV-2 infection. TCRdb called the 5' RACE reads again in MiXCR, with one record for every CDR3 protein. This table holds nearly 45,000 distinct CDR3 sequences, 11% found once. The sample comprised whole blood. These receptors were collected from an adult who was a healthcare worker with PCR-confirmed SARS-CoV-2 infection or an uninfected control (not recorded which).

This clonotype was counted many times. Compared with germline, one end of the junction differs, possibly owing to a read error. The J gene is TRBJ2-7, the V gene TRBV7-2, with 7 bases that match TRBD1. The germline gives CDR1 SGHTA, CDR2 FQGNSA. The CDR3 totals 12 residues. DNA of the CDR3: TGTGCCAGCAGCTTAAGGTTCGGACAGGTGTTATTC. Its protein is CASSLRFGQVLF.

This clonotype was recorded many times. The V call is TRBV27, the J call TRBJ2-7; TRBD1 matches at 7 bases. This CDR3 spans 14 amino acids. V lost 5 bases, J lost 4 bases, and 8 bases stayed unmatched. The germline V gene encodes CDR1 MNHEY and CDR2 SMNVEV (reference sequence). The CDR3 nucleotides read TGTGCCAGCAGTAGACAGGGAAAGGCATACGAGCAGTACTTC. It codes for CASSRQGKAYEQYF.

V is TRBV7-2 and J is TRBJ1-4; no clear D gene. CDR1 and CDR2 from the germline V gene are SGHTA and FQGNSA. Trimming removed 4 bases at V and 8 bases at J, with 11 bases between. The CDR3 covers 13 residues. The CDR3 region has the DNA TGTGCCAGCAGCTCATGGACCAGCGAAAAACTGTTTTTT. It yields the protein CASSSWTSEKLFF.

This clonotype showed up many times. This chain connects TRBV6-6 to TRBJ1-2, with D uncertain. The CDR3 loop spans 16 amino acids. Germline loops: CDR1 MNHNY, CDR2 SVGAGI (reference sequence). V lost 0 bases to trimming and J lost 4 bases, with 15 bases between them. CDR3 bases: TGTGCCAGCAGTTACTCGAATGAGGGAAGCCCCTATGGCTACACCTTC. It specifies CASSYSNEGSPYGYTF.